These 23 T cell receptor beta chains came from one sample sequenced in a study of cytomegalovirus exposure and HLA in healthy donors (dated by TCRdb to 2017 to 2019). The library came from the immunoSEQ multiplex PCR assay. For the multiplex PCR, a mixture combining 60 forward primers for TCR Vbeta segments and 13 reverse primers for TCR Jbeta segments was used. Not all clones reach the TCRdb copy of this immuneACCESS table, which keeps in-frame sequences only. Checked studies attribute under half of the gap to unresolved V genes and leave the rest unexplained. This sample gives more than 80,000 clones in total; about 85% of them show up just once. The ten largest clonotypes hold roughly 1.1% of the sample. Source material: PBMCs. These receptors originate from a girl aged 2 to 10 in good health and CMV-seropositive.

The chain uses TRBV4-2 and TRBJ2-1; D is unresolved. Trimming cost V 1 base and J 2 bases, with 9 bases left between them. CDR1 is LGHNA, CDR2 YNFKEQ, per germline. This CDR3 contains 15 residues. CDR3 loop: CASSQGEFAYNEQFF. CDR3 in DNA: TGTGCCAGCAGCCAAGGAGAGTTTGCCTACAATGAGCAGTTCTTC.

This clone appeared once. V usage is TRBV28 and J usage is TRBJ1-2; D is possibly TRBD1 (5 bases). CDR1 and CDR2 from the germline V gene are MDHEN and SYDVKM. V lost 6 bases, J lost 13 bases, and 24 bases lay in between. CDR3 length: 14 residues. Here the CDR3 DNA reads TGTGCCAGCAGCCCCCCCTCGTCAGGGTTAGGGTGCACCTTC. Translation: CASSPPSSGLGCTF.

This clone showed up just a few times. This rearrangement joins TRBV6-4 to TRBJ2-3, with TRBD2 matching over 9 bases. The germline CDR1 and CDR2 sequences are MRHNA and SNTAGT. Trimming at V came to 5 bases and at J to 0 bases, leaving 0 bases not matched to a gene. CDR3 size: 14 residues. CDR3 nucleotide sequence: TGTGCCAGCAGTACTAGCGGGAGCACAGATACGCAGTATTTT. It specifies CASSTSGSTDTQYF.

This chain connects TRBV19 to TRBJ1-5, with 8 bases aligning to TRBD1. CDR3 length equals 14 residues. CDR1 and CDR2 from the germline V gene are LNHDA and SQIVND (reference sequence). V shed 6 bases, J shed 4 bases, and the junction held 5 bases outside the gene matches. The DNA of the CDR3 is TGTGCCAGTAGGCCCCGGGACAGGAATCAGCCCCAGCATTTT. Protein: CASRPRDRNQPQHF.

This clone was seen a single time. The V gene is TRBV5-1, the J gene TRBJ2-5; 8 bases align to TRBD1. This CDR3 has 15 amino acids. The V gene end was trimmed by 7 bases and the J gene end by 4 bases; junction bases not matched to a gene: 12. Germline assignment: CDR1 SGHRS and CDR2 YFSETQ. The CDR3 region has the DNA TGCGCCAGCGGAACTGGCGGGACAGGACGAGAGACCCAGTACTTC. Protein sequence: CASGTGGTGRETQYF.

The chain combines TRBV5-4 with TRBJ2-5, with D perhaps TRBD2 (5 bases). With the DNA end fitting TRBJ2-7 better, the J assignment may be wrong. From germline, CDR1 is SGHNT and CDR2 YYREEE (reference sequence). This CDR3 has 16 residues. The CDR3 spells CASSLEVGARSYEQYF. The CDR3 nucleotides read TGTGCCAGCAGCTTGGAGGTGGGAGCTCGCTCCTACGAGCAGTACTTC.

J is TRBJ2-1 and V is TRBV27; TRBD2 aligns across 11 bases. CDR1 MNHEY and CDR2 SMNVEV come from the germline V gene (reference sequence). The trim removed 5 bases at V and 3 bases at J, leaving 6 bases unmatched. The CDR3 contains 16 residues. The CDR3 DNA follows: TGTGCCAGCAGTCCCAGAGGGACTAGCGGCTACAATGAGCAGTTCTTC. Translation: CASSPRGTSGYNEQFF.

This clone was recorded only once. The rearrangement uses TRBV6-1 and TRBJ2-6, with D possibly matching TRBD2 (6 bases). Trimming left V 8 bases short and J 1 base short, with 12 bases between. The CDR3 sequence is 15 residues long. Germline V gives CDR1 MNHNS, CDR2 SASEGT. CDR3 residues: CASETRESGANVLTF. In DNA form, the CDR3 reads TGTGCCAGCGAGACTAGGGAATCTGGGGCCAACGTCCTGACTTTC.

This chain links TRBV4-1 with TRBJ1-2, with D unresolved. Germline CDR1 is MGHRA and CDR2 is YSYEKL. Trimming removed 0 bases at V and 6 bases at J, with 17 bases between. CDR3 length: 16 residues. The CDR3 sequence: CASSQDLRWGENGYTF. The CDR3 nucleotides are TGCGCCAGCAGCCAAGATTTAAGATGGGGAGAGAATGGCTACACCTTC.

The table lists this clone with a count of one. This chain links TRBV14 with TRBJ1-1, with D maybe TRBD1 (6 bases). Germline V CDR1 and CDR2: SGHDN, FVKESK. Trimming removed 2 bases from V and 6 bases from J, with 16 bases in between. The CDR3 runs to 15 residues. DNA of the CDR3: TGTGCCAGCAGCCAAACTACAGGGAGTAGGGCTGAAGCTTTCTTT. It is translated as CASSQTTGSRAEAFF. Full variable domain (remainder filled in from reference TRBV14 and TRBJ1-1): EAGVTQFPSHSVIEKGQTVTLRCDPISGHDNLYWYRRVMGKEIKFLLHFVKESKQDESGMPNNRFLAERTGGTYSTLKVQPAELEDSGVYFCASSQTTGSRAEAFFGQGTRLTVV.

The V call is TRBV15, the J call TRBJ1-3; TRBD1 matches at 7 bases. The V gene's germline CDR1 is LNHNV and CDR2 YYDKDF (reference sequence). J lost 2 bases, V lost 1 base, and 8 bases had no gene match. The CDR3 totals 17 residues. In DNA form, the CDR3 reads TGTGCCACCAGCAGAGCCTCCGACAGGGCCACTGGAAACACCATATATTTT. This translates into CATSRASDRATGNTIYF.

The chain employs TRBV27 and TRBJ1-2; 9 nucleotides agree with TRBD1. The CDR3 contains 13 residues. Unmatched junction bases numbered 4, after V lost 5 bases and J lost 6 bases. CDR1 MNHEY and CDR2 SMNVEV come from the germline V gene (reference sequence). The CDR3 sequence: CASSQTGGHGYTF. The CDR3 DNA is TGTGCCAGCAGTCAAACAGGGGGCCATGGCTACACCTTC.

Regarding this clone: The same CDR3 can be traced to other DNA sequences in this sample. This chain connects TRBV7-6 to TRBJ1-1, with D unclear. V shed 1 base and J shed 1 base, with 4 bases lying between them. Germline V gene lookup returns CDR1 SGHVS and CDR2 FNYEAQ. The CDR3 is made up of 13 amino acids. DNA for the CDR3: TGTGCCAGCAGCTTAGACAGGAACACTGAAGCTTTCTTT. Its translation is CASSLDRNTEAFF.

This chain uses TRBV28 with TRBJ1-2, with D perhaps matching TRBD1 (5 bases). The germline V gene encodes CDR1 MDHEN and CDR2 SYDVKM. V lost 6 bases and J 3 bases, leaving 23 bases between the germline ends. The CDR3 sequence is 17 residues long. The CDR3 sequence is CASSPTSPGMVYYGYTF. The CDR3 DNA sequence: TGTGCCAGCAGCCCGACCTCGCCAGGGATGGTTTACTATGGCTACACCTTC.

The chain combines TRBV14 with TRBJ2-2, with 7 positions matching TRBD2. The germline V gene has CDR1 SGHDN and CDR2 FVKESK. The CDR3 covers 15 residues. After removal of 2 bases from V and 6 bases from J, the junction contained 6 bases not matched to a gene. This CDR3 is CASSQQGTNSGELFF. CDR3 coding DNA: TGTGCCAGCAGCCAACAAGGGACTAATTCCGGGGAGCTGTTTTTT.

This rearrangement joins TRBV5-6 to TRBJ2-7; 10 bases are shared with TRBD1. Unmatched junction bases numbered 3, after V lost 4 bases and J lost 2 bases. The CDR3 totals 14 residues. CDR1 and CDR2 from the germline V gene are SGHDT and YYEEEE. The DNA for the CDR3 is TGTGCCAGCAGCCTGGACAGGGGGACCTACGAGCAGTACTTC. Its protein product is CASSLDRGTYEQYF.

V gene TRBV18 combines with J gene TRBJ1-5; no definite D call. Looked up from germline, CDR1 is KGHSH and CDR2 is LQKENI. Trimming removed 3 bases from V and 4 bases from J, with 4 bases in between. The CDR3 sequence is 12 residues long. The CDR3 is CASSPPNQPQHF. In DNA form, the CDR3 reads TGTGCCAGCTCACCTCCTAATCAGCCCCAGCATTTT.

The chain links TRBV7-3 to TRBJ2-7; D possibly corresponds to TRBD1 (10 bases). The germline CDR1 and CDR2 sequences are SGHTA and FQGTGA. The V gene lost 5 bases and the J gene lost 4 bases, with 24 bases spanning the gap. The CDR3 has 17 amino acids. As DNA, the CDR3 is TGTGCCAGCAGCCCGCGGGGGGGGACAGGGGTCTTTTACGAGCAGTACTTC. It codes for CASSPRGGTGVFYEQYF.

This clone was detected once. V usage is TRBV15 and J usage is TRBJ2-7; a weak D match, TRBD2 (6 bases). CDR1 is LNHNV and CDR2 is YYDKDF in the germline V gene (reference sequence). The length of the CDR3 is 14 residues. Trimming took off 4 bases at V and 2 bases at J, with 12 bases between the two ends. The DNA of the CDR3 is TGTGCCACCAGCAATCGCGGGAACCCCTACGAGCAGTACTTC. Protein product: CATSNRGNPYEQYF.

V gene TRBV28 combines with J gene TRBJ1-5; the D gene is possibly TRBD1 (6 bases). Looked up from germline, CDR1 is MDHEN and CDR2 is SYDVKM. The CDR3 consists of 15 residues. V was shortened by 2 bases and J by 5 bases, with 13 bases between the two germline ends. The CDR3 region has the DNA TGTGCCAGCAGTTTACTCGGGGCAGGGGATCAGCCCCAGCATTTT. This sequence encodes CASSLLGAGDQPQHF.

The chain links TRBV25-1 to TRBJ1-1; D is undetermined. The V gene's germline CDR1 is MGHDK and CDR2 SYGVNS. Trimming stripped 3 bases from V and 5 bases from J, with 13 bases between. This CDR3 contains 14 residues. The CDR3 is CASSDLRKRTEAFF. Written as DNA, the CDR3 is TGTGCCAGCAGTGACCTACGTAAACGGACTGAAGCTTTCTTT.

CDR3 protein: CASSLALDTQYF. The DNA for the CDR3 is TGTGCCAGTAGTCTAGCGTTAGATACGCAGTATTTT. J is TRBJ2-3 and V is TRBV19, with D possibly matching TRBD2 (6 bases). This CDR3 is 12 amino acids long. V shed 5 bases and J shed 5 bases, with 8 bases lying between them. Germline V gives CDR1 LNHDA, CDR2 SQIVND (reference sequence).

The V and J genes are TRBV9 and TRBJ2-7; the match to TRBD2 covers 11 bases. The junction had 4 bases not matched to a gene; V was cut back by 5 bases and J by 3 bases. The CDR3 consists of 14 residues. CDR1 and CDR2 (germline): SGDLS, YYNGEE. DNA for the CDR3: TGTGCCAGCAGTCGTGGGACTAGCGGCTACGAGCAGTACTTC. This gives the protein CASSRGTSGYEQYF.